A single sample gave rise to the 20 T cell receptor beta chains below, sequenced in a study of CDR3 diversity in severe acne (dated by TCRdb to between 2019 and 2020). The library was built by means of PCR. Sequencing instrument: Illumina HiSeq 2000. TCRdb took the public reads, trimmed them with fastp at Q25, ran MiXCR for clone calling and kept in-frame beta chains. Rows with one shared CDR3 protein collapse into an entry with the most common genes and DNA. The table for this sample lists 85,000 to 120,000 distinct CDR3 sequences; 51% of them were counted only once. Of the sample, under 15% falls within the top ten clones. Sequencing was carried out using blood. These receptors came from a male donor with acne.

This clonotype was detected a few times. The chain recombines TRBV20-1 with TRBJ2-7; D gene unclear. This CDR3 contains 13 residues. Germline V gene lookup returns CDR1 DFQATT and CDR2 SNEGSKA (reference sequence). Between the trimmed V and J ends, which lost 0 bases and 3 bases, there was a span of 9 bases. The CDR3 loop is CSARDSGIYEQYF. DNA for the CDR3: TGCAGTGCTAGAGATTCTGGCATCTACGAGCAGTACTTC.

Remarks on this clonotype: Compared with germline, one end of the junction differs, possibly owing to a read error. The J gene is TRBJ2-1, the V gene TRBV28; TRBD2 matches 8 bases. From germline, CDR1 is MDHEN and CDR2 SYDVKM. The length of the CDR3 is 16 residues. This chain's CDR3 is CASSLAGGAKDNEQLF. The CDR3, as DNA: TGTGCCAGCAGTTTAGCGGGAGGCGCCAAGGACAATGAGCAGCTTTTC.

The chain uses TRBV4-3 and TRBJ2-7; 13 positions match TRBD2. V gave up 4 bases and J gave up 4 bases; unmatched junction bases: 1. This CDR3 has 14 residues. Germline CDR1 and CDR2: LGHNA and YSLEER. CDR3 sequence: CASSRTSGSYEQYF. DNA of the CDR3: TGCGCCAGCAGCCGGACTAGCGGGAGTTACGAGCAGTACTTC.

CDR3 protein: CSARDLTSATYEQYF. In DNA, the CDR3 is TGCAGTGCTAGAGATTTGACTAGCGCCACCTACGAGCAGTACTTC. The V gene is TRBV20-1, the J gene TRBJ2-7; 8 nucleotides align to TRBD2. V gave up 0 bases and J gave up 2 bases; unmatched junction bases: 6. CDR3 length: 15 amino acids. CDR1 and CDR2 from the germline V gene are DFQATT and SNEGSKA (reference sequence).

This clonotype was seen many times. The chain uses TRBV6-4 and TRBJ2-3; D is uncertain. V was cut by 5 bases and J by 2 bases, with 11 bases left in between. Germline V gives CDR1 MRHNA, CDR2 SNTAGT. This CDR3 contains 14 residues. CDR3 amino acids: CASSKDGDTDTQYF. In nucleotides, the CDR3 is TGTGCCAGCAGTAAGGACGGTGACACAGATACGCAGTATTTT.

The V gene is TRBV7-9, the J gene TRBJ2-1; 7 nucleotides align to TRBD2. This CDR3 has 17 residues. The germline CDR1 and CDR2 sequences are SEHNR and FQNEAQ (reference sequence). The V and J ends lost 0 bases and 5 bases, in that order; junction bases with no gene match: 10. The CDR3 coding sequence is TGTGCCAGCAGCTTAGCGCAGGAGGCGGGAGCGCACAATGAGCAGTTCTTC. Amino acid sequence: CASSLAQEAGAHNEQFF.

This clonotype was observed at least ten times. The chain combines TRBV15 with TRBJ2-7, with 10 bases fitting TRBD1. Germline lookup yields CDR1 LNHNV and CDR2 YYDKDF (reference sequence). There are 14 residues in the CDR3. The V gene end was trimmed by 4 bases and the J gene end by 4 bases; junction bases not matched to a gene: 4. CDR3 sequence reads: CATSKDRGEYEQYF. DNA of the CDR3: TGTGCCACCAGCAAGGACAGGGGGGAATACGAGCAGTACTTC.

The chain is built from TRBV7-8 and TRBJ2-7; 9 positions match TRBD2. The V gene's germline CDR1 is SGHVS and CDR2 FQNEAQ. With 8 bases clipped from V and 4 bases from J, the junction kept 9 bases outside the gene matches. CDR3 length: 14 residues. The chain's CDR3 is CASGGRGGGYEQYF. In DNA form, the CDR3 reads TGTGCCAGCGGCGGGCGGGGGGGAGGGTACGAGCAGTACTTC.

A remark on this clonotype: A much larger clonotype is one base distant, so this may be a read error. The genes are TRBV11-3 and TRBJ2-2, with D perhaps given as TRBD1 or TRBD2 (5 bases each). The CDR3 runs 13 residues. The germline V gene encodes CDR1 SGHNT and CDR2 YENEEA. CDR3 sequence (DNA): TGTGCCAGCAGCGGGGGTAACACCGGGGAGCCGTTTTTT. It is translated as CASSGGNTGEPFF. The entire variable domain, with the rest obtained from reference TRBV11-3 and TRBJ2-2, is as follows: EAGVVQSPRYKIIEKKQPVAFWCNPISGHNTLYWYLQNLGQGPELLIRYENEEAVDDSQLPKDRFSAERLKGVDSTLKIQPAELGDSAVYLCASSGGNTGEPFFGEGSRLTVL.

This rearrangement joins TRBV24-1 to TRBJ2-3; 9 bases line up with TRBD1. The J segment lost 2 bases and the V segment lost 4 bases, leaving 12 bases of the junction unmatched. This CDR3 has 18 residues. In germline, CDR1 is KGHDR, CDR2 SFDVKD. The DNA for the CDR3 is TGTGCCACCAGTGACCGATCCGGGACAGGGCCCTACACAGATACGCAGTATTTT. Translation gives CATSDRSGTGPYTDTQYF.

The table lists this clonotype with a few counts. The rearrangement joins TRBV7-6 to TRBJ2-7; 14 nucleotides line up with TRBD2. Germline V gene data show CDR1 as SGHVS and CDR2 as FNYEAQ. Trimming cost V 5 bases and J 7 bases; bases outside gene matches: 7. The CDR3 totals 15 residues. CDR3 in amino acids: CASSTGLAGGSEQYF. The CDR3 DNA reads TGTGCCAGCAGCACCGGACTAGCGGGAGGAAGTGAGCAGTACTTC.

This clonotype was counted between two and nine times. This chain joins TRBV6-6 and TRBJ2-2, with 10 bases that match TRBD2. CDR3 length equals 17 residues. Germline V CDR1 and CDR2: MNHNY, SVGAGI (reference sequence). With 3 bases clipped from V and 2 bases from J, the junction kept 6 bases outside the gene matches. CDR3 region: CASSYPSGSPNTGELFF. DNA of the CDR3: TGTGCCAGCAGTTATCCTAGCGGGAGCCCTAACACCGGGGAGCTGTTTTTT.

The V call is TRBV12-3 or TRBV12-4, the J call TRBJ1-4; TRBD1 is a possible D gene (5 bases). The CDR3 totals 13 residues. V lost 6 bases and J 5 bases, leaving 10 bases between the germline ends. In DNA, the CDR3 is TGTGCCAGCAGCGAGGGGTGGAATGAAAAACTGTTTTTT. It is translated as CASSEGWNEKLFF.

As for this clonotype: The junction departs from germline at one end; a sequencing error may be responsible. The chain combines TRBV10-3 with TRBJ2-5; D remains unclear. The CDR3 spans 15 residues. Germline CDR1 ENHRY, CDR2 SYGVKD. CDR3 sequence: CASSSQGGWGETQYF. As DNA, the CDR3 is TGTGCCAGCAGTTCGCAAGGCGGATGGGGAGAGACCCAGTACTTC.

This clonotype was seen ten or more times. The chain couples TRBV25-1 to TRBJ2-2, with D possibly being TRBD1 (5 bases). Germline V CDR1 and CDR2: MGHDK, SYGVNS. Trimming left V 3 bases short and J 2 bases short, with 22 bases between. This CDR3 region has 19 residues. CDR3 protein: CASSELSPSVQDNTGELFF. CDR3 coding DNA: TGTGCCAGCAGTGAGTTATCACCCTCCGTACAGGACAACACCGGGGAGCTGTTTTTT.

This clonotype was detected a few times. V gene TRBV12-5 combines with J gene TRBJ1-3, with a weak D call TRBD1 (6 bases). This CDR3 comprises 15 residues. V shed 7 bases and J shed 2 bases, with 15 bases lying between them. Germline values: CDR1 LGHNT, CDR2 FRNRAP. CDR3 protein: CASAAEGEPGNTIYF. The CDR3 DNA sequence: TGTGCTAGTGCCGCCGAGGGGGAACCTGGAAACACCATATATTTT.

The chain uses TRBV24-1 and TRBJ1-2; 7 bases line up with TRBD1. Losses at the gene ends were 6 bases for V and 1 base for J; bases not matched to a gene: 10. The CDR3 runs 16 residues. Germline V gene sequence: CDR1 KGHDR, CDR2 SFDVKD. The CDR3 DNA is TGTGCCACCAGTTCCTTCCAGGGGGAAGGTAACTATGGCTACACCTTC. It is translated as CATSSFQGEGNYGYTF.

This chain links TRBV10-3 with TRBJ2-3; 7 nucleotides match TRBD1. Trimming took 10 bases from V and 0 from J; bases not matched to a gene: 10. The CDR3 covers 15 residues. Germline V lookup: CDR1 ENHRY, CDR2 SYGVKD. CDR3 DNA sequence: TGTGCCACCAAACTAAGACAGGGTAGCACAGATACGCAGTATTTT. Amino acid sequence: CATKLRQGSTDTQYF.

The chain joins TRBV7-9 to TRBJ2-3, with D hard to call. The CDR3 covers 12 residues. CDR1 is SEHNR, CDR2 FQNEAQ, per germline (reference sequence). V lost 6 bases, J lost 6 bases, and 10 bases lay in between. The CDR3 loop reads CASSPAGDTQYF. DNA of the CDR3: TGTGCCAGCAGTCCCGCTGGGGATACGCAGTATTTT.

The rearrangement links TRBV29-1 to TRBJ1-4; no firm D call. Germline CDR1 and CDR2: SQVTM and ANQGSEA. The V end lost 7 bases, the J end lost 8 bases, and 11 bases lay between the germline ends. The CDR3 has 11 amino acids. CDR3 region: CSASEREKLFF. CDR3 DNA: TGCAGCGCGTCGGAAAGGGAAAAACTGTTTTTT.